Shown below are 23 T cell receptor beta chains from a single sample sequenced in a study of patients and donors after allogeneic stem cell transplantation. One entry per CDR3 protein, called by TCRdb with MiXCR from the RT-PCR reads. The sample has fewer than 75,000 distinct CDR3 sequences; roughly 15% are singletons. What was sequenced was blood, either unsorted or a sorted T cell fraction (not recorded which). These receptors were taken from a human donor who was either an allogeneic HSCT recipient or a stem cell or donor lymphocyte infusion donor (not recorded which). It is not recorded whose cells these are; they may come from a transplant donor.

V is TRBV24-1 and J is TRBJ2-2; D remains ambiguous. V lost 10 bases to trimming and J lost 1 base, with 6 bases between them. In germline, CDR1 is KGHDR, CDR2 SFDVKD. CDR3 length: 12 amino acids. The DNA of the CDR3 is TGTGCCACGGGCGAGAACACCGGGGAGCTGTTTTTT. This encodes CATGENTGELFF.

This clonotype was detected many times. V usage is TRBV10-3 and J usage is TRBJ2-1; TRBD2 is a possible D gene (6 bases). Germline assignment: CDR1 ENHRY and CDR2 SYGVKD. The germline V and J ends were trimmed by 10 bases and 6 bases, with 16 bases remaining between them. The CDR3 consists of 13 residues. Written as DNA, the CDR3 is TGTGCCACACACGGGGAGGTCCCCAATGAGCAGTTCTTC. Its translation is CATHGEVPNEQFF.

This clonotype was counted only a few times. CDR3 in DNA: TGTGCCACCTCTCACGGGACAGGACCCTACGAGCAGTACTTC. This sequence encodes CATSHGTGPYEQYF. J is TRBJ2-7 and V is TRBV24-1; TRBD1 matches at 8 bases. The germline gives CDR1 KGHDR, CDR2 SFDVKD. Trimming cost V 9 bases and J 2 bases; bases outside gene matches: 8. The CDR3 has 14 amino acids.

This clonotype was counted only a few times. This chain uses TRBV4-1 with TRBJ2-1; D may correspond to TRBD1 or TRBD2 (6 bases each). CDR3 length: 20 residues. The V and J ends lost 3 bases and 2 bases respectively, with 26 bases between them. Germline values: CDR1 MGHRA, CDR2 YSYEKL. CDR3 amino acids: CASSHRGVLLIPATYNEQFF. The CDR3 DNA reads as TGCGCCAGCAGCCATAGGGGGGTATTACTAATCCCCGCTACCTACAATGAGCAGTTCTTC.

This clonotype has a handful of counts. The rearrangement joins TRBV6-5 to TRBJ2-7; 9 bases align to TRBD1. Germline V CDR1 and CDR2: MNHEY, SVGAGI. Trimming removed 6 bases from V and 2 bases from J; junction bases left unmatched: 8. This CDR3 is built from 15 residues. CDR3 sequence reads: CASSQGTGSPYEQYF. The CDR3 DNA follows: TGTGCCAGCAGCCAAGGGACAGGGAGTCCCTACGAGCAGTACTTC.

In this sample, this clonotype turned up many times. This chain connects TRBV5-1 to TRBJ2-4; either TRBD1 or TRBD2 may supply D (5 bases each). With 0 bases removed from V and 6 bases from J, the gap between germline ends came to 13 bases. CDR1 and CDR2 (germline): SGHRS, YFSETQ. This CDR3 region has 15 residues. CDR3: CASSLDDRGPNIQYF. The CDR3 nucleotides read TGCGCCAGCAGCTTGGATGACCGGGGCCCAAACATTCAGTACTTC.

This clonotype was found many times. The CDR3 nucleotides are TGCGCCAGCAGCTTGATATCGACCGGGGAGCTGTTTTTT. Translation: CASSLISTGELFF. The V call is TRBV5-1, the J call TRBJ2-2; D unresolved. The CDR3 has 13 amino acids. Per germline, CDR1 SGHRS and CDR2 YFSETQ. Trimming left V 1 base short and J 5 bases short, with 6 bases between.

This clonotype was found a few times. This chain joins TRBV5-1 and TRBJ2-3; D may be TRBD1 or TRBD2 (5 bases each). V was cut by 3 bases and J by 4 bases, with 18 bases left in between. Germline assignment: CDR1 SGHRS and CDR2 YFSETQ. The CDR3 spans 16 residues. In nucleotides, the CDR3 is TGCGCCAGCAGCTCAGACAGAGGGTCCGTTGCAGATACGCAGTATTTT. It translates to CASSSDRGSVADTQYF.

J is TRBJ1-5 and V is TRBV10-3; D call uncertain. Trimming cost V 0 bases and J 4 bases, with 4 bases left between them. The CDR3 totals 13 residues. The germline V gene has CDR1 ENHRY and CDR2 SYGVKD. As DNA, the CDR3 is TGTGCCATCAGTGAGTCGAGTAATCAGCCCCAGCATTTT. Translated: CAISESSNQPQHF.

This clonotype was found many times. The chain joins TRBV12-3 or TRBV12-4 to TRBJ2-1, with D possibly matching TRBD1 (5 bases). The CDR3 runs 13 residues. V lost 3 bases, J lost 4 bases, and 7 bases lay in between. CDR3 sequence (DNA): TGTGCCAGCAGTTTTGGACAATACAATGAGCAGTTCTTC. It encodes CASSFGQYNEQFF.

CDR3 coding DNA: TGTGCCTGGAAAGCGGTAGCGGGTCCCGTTGGCGAGCAGTACTTC. Translating gives CAWKAVAGPVGEQYF. The chain is built from TRBV30 and TRBJ2-7, with 7 bases that match TRBD2. The germline V gene encodes CDR1 GTSNPN and CDR2 SVGIG (reference sequence). V shed 4 bases and J 6 bases; nucleotides not matched to a gene: 15. This CDR3 comprises 15 residues.

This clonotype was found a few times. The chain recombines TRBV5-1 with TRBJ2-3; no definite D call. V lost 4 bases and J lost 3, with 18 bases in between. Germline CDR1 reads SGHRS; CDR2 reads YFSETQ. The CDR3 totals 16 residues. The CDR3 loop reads CASSPTITATTDTQYF. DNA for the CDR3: TGCGCCAGCAGCCCGACCATAACGGCCACTACAGATACGCAGTATTTT. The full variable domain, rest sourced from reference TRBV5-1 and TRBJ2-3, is KAGVTQTPRYLIKTRGQQVTLSCSPISGHRSVSWYQQTPGQGLQFLFEYFSETQRNKGNFPGRFSGRQFSNSRSEMNVSTLELGDSALYLCASSPTITATTDTQYFGPGTRLTVL.

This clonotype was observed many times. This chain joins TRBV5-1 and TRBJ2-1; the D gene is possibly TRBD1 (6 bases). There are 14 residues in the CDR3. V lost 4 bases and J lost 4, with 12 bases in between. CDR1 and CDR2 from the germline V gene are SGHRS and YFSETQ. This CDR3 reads CASSRWTEYNEQFF. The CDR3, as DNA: TGCGCCAGCAGCAGGTGGACAGAGTACAATGAGCAGTTCTTC.

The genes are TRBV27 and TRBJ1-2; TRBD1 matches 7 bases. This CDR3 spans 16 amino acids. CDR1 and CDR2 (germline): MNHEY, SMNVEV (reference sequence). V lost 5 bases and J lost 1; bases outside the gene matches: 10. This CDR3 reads CASSHAPDRDNYGYTF. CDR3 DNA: TGTGCCAGCAGTCACGCACCAGACAGGGATAACTATGGCTACACCTTC.

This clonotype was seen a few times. The chain's CDR3 is CASLRREFPYEQYF. Here the CDR3 DNA reads TGTGCCAGCTTGAGGCGGGAGTTTCCCTACGAGCAGTACTTC. This rearrangement joins TRBV25-1 to TRBJ2-7; 7 nucleotides agree with TRBD2. The V and J ends lost 8 bases and 2 bases, in that order; junction bases with no gene match: 9. Germline loops: CDR1 MGHDK, CDR2 SYGVNS. The length of the CDR3 is 14 residues.

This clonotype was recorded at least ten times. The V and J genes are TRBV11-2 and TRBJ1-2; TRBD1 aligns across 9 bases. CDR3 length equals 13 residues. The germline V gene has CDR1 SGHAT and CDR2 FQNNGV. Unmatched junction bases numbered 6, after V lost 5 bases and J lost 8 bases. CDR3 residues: CASSPDRGLGYTF. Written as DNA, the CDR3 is TGTGCCAGCAGCCCGGACAGGGGTTTAGGCTACACCTTC.

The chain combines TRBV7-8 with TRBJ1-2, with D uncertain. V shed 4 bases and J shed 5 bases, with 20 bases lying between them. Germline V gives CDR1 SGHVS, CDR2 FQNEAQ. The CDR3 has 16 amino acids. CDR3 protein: CASSSFRGGNLYGYTF. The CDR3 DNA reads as TGTGCCAGCAGCTCGTTTAGAGGCGGAAACTTATATGGCTACACCTTC.

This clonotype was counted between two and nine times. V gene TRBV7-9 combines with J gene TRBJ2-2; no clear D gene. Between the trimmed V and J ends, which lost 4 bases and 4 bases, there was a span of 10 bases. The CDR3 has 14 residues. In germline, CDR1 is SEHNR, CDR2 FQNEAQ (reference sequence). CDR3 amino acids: CASSSPYSTGELFF. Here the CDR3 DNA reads TGTGCCAGCAGCTCACCCTACAGCACCGGGGAGCTGTTTTTT.

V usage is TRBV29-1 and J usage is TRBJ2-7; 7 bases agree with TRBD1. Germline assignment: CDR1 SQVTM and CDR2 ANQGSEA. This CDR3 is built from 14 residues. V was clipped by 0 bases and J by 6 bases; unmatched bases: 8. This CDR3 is CSVEDHQRGPEQYF. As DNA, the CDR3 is TGCAGCGTTGAAGATCATCAAAGGGGGCCCGAGCAGTACTTC.

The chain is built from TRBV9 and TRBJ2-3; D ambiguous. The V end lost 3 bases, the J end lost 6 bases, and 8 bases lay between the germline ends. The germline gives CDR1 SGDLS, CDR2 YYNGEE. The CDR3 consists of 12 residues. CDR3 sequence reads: CASSASYDTQYF. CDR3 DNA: TGTGCCAGCAGCGCAAGTTATGATACGCAGTATTTT. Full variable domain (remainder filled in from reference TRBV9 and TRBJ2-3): DSGVTQTPKHLITATGQRVTLRCSPRSGDLSVYWYQQSLDQGLQFLIQYYNGEERAKGNILERFSAQQFPDLHSELNLSSLELGDSALYFCASSASYDTQYFGPGTRLTVL.

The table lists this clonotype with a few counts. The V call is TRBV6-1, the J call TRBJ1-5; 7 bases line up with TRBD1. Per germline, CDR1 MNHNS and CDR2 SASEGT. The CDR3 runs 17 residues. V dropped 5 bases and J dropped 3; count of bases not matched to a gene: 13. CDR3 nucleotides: TGTGCCAGCAGTTTGGAGAAGGACAGGTTGCCCAATCAGCCCCAGCATTTT. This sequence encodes CASSLEKDRLPNQPQHF.

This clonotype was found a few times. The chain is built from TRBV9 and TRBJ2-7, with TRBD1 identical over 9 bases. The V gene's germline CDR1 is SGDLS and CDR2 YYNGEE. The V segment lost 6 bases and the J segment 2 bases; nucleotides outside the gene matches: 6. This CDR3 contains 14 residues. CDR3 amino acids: CASNPQGAPYEQYF. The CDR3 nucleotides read TGTGCCAGCAACCCACAGGGGGCCCCCTACGAGCAGTACTTC.

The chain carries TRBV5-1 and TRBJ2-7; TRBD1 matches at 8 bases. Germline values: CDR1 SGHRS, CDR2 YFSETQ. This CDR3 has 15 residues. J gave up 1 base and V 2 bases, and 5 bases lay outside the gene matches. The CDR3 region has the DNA TGCGCCAGCAGCTTTCCCGGGACAGGATCCTACGAGCAGTACTTC. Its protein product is CASSFPGTGSYEQYF.